This T cell receptor beta chain was recovered during a study of cytomegalovirus exposure and HLA in healthy donors. Study results and caveats: An analysis that was carried out later associated 16,951 TCR beta sequences with HLA alleles at 0.05 false discovery rate. A later analysis reported that several of the most significant clusters appeared to be linked to common viral pathogens, among them Epstein-Barr virus.

The sample holds a few counts of this clone. The antigen is unknown. A multiplex PCR was run with 60 Vbeta primers and 13 Jbeta primers. The data were produced by immunoSEQ multiplex PCR, yet TCRdb's version contains in-frame clones alone and is incomplete. The profile shows fewer than 200,000 clones, approximately 81% of them singletons. Source material: PBMCs. This receptor was taken from a male donor in good health and CMV-seronegative.

CDR3 sequence reads: CASSQVGSQVFGYTF. The DNA of the CDR3 is TGTGCCAGCAGCCAAGTCGGTTCACAGGTCTTTGGCTACACCTTC. The rearrangement joins TRBV14 to TRBJ1-2; possible D gene TRBD1, 5 bases. The CDR3 is 15 residues long. Trimming stripped 1 base from V and 7 bases from J, with 16 bases between. Germline values: CDR1 SGHDN, CDR2 FVKESK.